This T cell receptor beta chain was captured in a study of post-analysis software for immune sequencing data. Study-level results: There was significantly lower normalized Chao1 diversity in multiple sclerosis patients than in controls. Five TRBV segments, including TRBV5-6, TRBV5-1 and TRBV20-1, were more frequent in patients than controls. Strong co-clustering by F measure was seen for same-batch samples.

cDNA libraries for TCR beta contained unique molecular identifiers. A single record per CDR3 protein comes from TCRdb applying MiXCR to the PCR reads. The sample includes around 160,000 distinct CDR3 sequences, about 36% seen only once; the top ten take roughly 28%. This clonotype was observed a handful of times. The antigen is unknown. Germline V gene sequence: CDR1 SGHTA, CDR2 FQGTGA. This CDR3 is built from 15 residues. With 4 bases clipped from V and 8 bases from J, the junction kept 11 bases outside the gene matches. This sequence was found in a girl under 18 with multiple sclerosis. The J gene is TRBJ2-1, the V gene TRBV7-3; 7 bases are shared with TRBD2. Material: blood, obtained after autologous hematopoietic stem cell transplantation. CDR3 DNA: TGTGCCAGCAGCTCCCGACTAGCCCCAGTCGATGAGCAGTTCTTC. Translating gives CASSSRLAPVDEQFF. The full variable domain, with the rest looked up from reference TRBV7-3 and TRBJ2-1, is GAGVSQTPSNKVTEKGKYVELRCDPISGHTALYWYRQSLGQGPEFLIYFQGTGAADDSGLPNDRFFAVRPEGSVSTLKIQRTERGDSAVYLCASSSRLAPVDEQFFGPGTRLTVL.